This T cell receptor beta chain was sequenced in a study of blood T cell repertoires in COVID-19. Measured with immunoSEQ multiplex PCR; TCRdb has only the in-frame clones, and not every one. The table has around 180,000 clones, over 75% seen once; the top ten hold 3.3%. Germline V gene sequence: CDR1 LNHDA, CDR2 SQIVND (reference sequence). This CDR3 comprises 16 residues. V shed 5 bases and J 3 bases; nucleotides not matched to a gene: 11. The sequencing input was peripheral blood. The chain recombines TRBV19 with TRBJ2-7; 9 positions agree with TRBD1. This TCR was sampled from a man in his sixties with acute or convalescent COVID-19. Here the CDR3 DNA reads TGTGCCAGTAGTCGGGGACAAGGGACAGGGCACTACGAGCAGTACTTC. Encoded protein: CASSRGQGTGHYEQYF.